A single sample is the source of the 11 T cell receptor beta chains below, sequenced in a study of T cell repertoires in cytomegalovirus infection. TCRdb used MiXCR to reprocess the reads, holding one entry per CDR3 protein. The table has roughly 250,000 distinct CDR3 sequences, over 9% seen once; the top ten hold 1.5% to 2%. The sample consisted of PBMCs. The receptors were sampled from a human donor in good health (CMV status not recorded). Some clones in this sample may be carry-over from other donors' samples.

The chain recombines TRBV5-4 with TRBJ2-1; 8 bases are shared with TRBD2. Germline V gene sequence: CDR1 SGHNT, CDR2 YYREEE (reference sequence). The CDR3 has 15 residues. The J segment lost 7 bases and the V segment lost 4 bases, leaving 10 bases of the junction unmatched. The CDR3 loop reads CASSVPTGGPNEQFF. The CDR3 coding sequence is TGTGCCAGCAGCGTACCCACGGGAGGGCCGAATGAGCAGTTCTTC. The full variable domain, in which reference TRBV5-4 and TRBJ2-1 provide the parts outside the CDR3, is ETGVTQSPTHLIKTRGQQVTLRCSSQSGHNTVSWYQQALGQGPQFIFQYYREEENGRGNFPPRFSGLQFPNYSSELNVNALELDDSALYLCASSVPTGGPNEQFFGPGTRLTVL.

This clonotype was counted at least ten times. V gene TRBV19 combines with J gene TRBJ2-3; D gene unclear. V gave up 1 base and J gave up 2 bases, with 7 bases separating them. This CDR3 is 14 amino acids long. CDR1 is LNHDA, CDR2 SQIVND, per germline (reference sequence). CDR3 amino acids: CASSIGGNTDTQYF. CDR3 in DNA: TGTGCCAGTAGTATAGGCGGCAACACAGATACGCAGTATTTT.

The J gene is TRBJ2-1, the V gene TRBV19; 14 nucleotides align to TRBD2. The CDR3 runs 16 residues. Losses at the gene ends were 6 bases for V and 10 bases for J; bases not matched to a gene: 11. In germline, CDR1 is LNHDA, CDR2 SQIVND (reference sequence). The CDR3 region has the DNA TGTGCCAGTAGCGGCTTGACTAGCGGGAGGGCCACGGAGCAGTTCTTC. Protein sequence: CASSGLTSGRATEQFF.

The table lists this clonotype with many counts. The chain employs TRBV4-2 and TRBJ1-3, with D unclear. V gave up 1 base and J gave up 0 bases, with 7 bases separating them. This CDR3 is built from 15 residues. Germline V gives CDR1 LGHNA, CDR2 YNFKEQ. CDR3 nucleotides: TGTGCCAGCAGCCAAGTCTCGAGCTCTGGAAACACCATATATTTT. Protein product: CASSQVSSSGNTIYF.

There are a few counts of this clonotype. The rearrangement uses TRBV6-2 or TRBV6-3 and TRBJ1-1; perhaps TRBD1 as D (5 bases). V was clipped by 2 bases and J by 1 base, with 11 bases between them. This CDR3 region has 15 residues. The germline CDR1 and CDR2 sequences are MNHEY and SVGEGT. CDR3 in amino acids: CASSYGGSGNTEAFF. As DNA, the CDR3 is TGTGCCAGCAGTTACGGGGGGTCAGGGAACACTGAAGCTTTCTTT.

This clonotype was seen many times. J is TRBJ1-6 and V is TRBV7-2; D is perhaps TRBD1 (5 bases). The CDR3 consists of 20 residues. Trimming stripped 1 base from V and 0 bases from J, with 19 bases between. Germline values: CDR1 SGHTA, CDR2 FQGNSA. The CDR3 loop is CASSLVQMGLSSSYNSPLHF. As DNA, the CDR3 is TGTGCCAGCAGCTTAGTTCAAATGGGGCTAAGCAGCTCCTATAATTCACCCCTCCACTTT.

This clonotype was recorded at least ten times. The rearrangement joins TRBV6-5 to TRBJ2-3; 16 bases map to TRBD2. Germline CDR1 reads MNHEY; CDR2 reads SVGAGI. The V gene end was trimmed by 0 bases and the J gene end by 8 bases; junction bases not matched to a gene: 8. This CDR3 is built from 18 residues. The CDR3 sequence is CASSYSKGTSGGAGTQYF. The CDR3 nucleotides read TGTGCCAGCAGTTACTCAAAGGGGACTAGCGGGGGGGCGGGTACGCAGTATTTT.

This clonotype occurred many times. Mismatch with germline at one junction end may stem from a read error. V and J are TRBV7-2 and TRBJ2-1, with D possibly matching TRBD2 (6 bases). The CDR3 runs 15 residues. CDR1 and CDR2 (germline): SGHTA, FQGNSA. The CDR3 coding sequence is TGTGCCAGCAGCCCAGTCACTAGCTCCCACAATGAGCAGTTCTTC. This translates into CASSPVTSSHNEQFF.

In its sample, this clonotype was seen many times. The V gene is TRBV7-3, the J gene TRBJ1-5; no clear D gene. V lost 2 bases to trimming and J lost 5 bases, with 7 bases between them. CDR3 length equals 13 residues. Germline V gene data show CDR1 as SGHTA and CDR2 as FQGTGA. The CDR3 here is CASSLLRDQPQHF. The CDR3 bases are TGTGCCAGCAGCTTATTACGCGATCAGCCCCAGCATTTT.

This clonotype was counted between two and nine times. The V and J genes are TRBV7-2 and TRBJ2-3; 9 bases are a match to TRBD2. V dropped 2 bases and J dropped 4; count of bases not matched to a gene: 7. The CDR3 runs to 16 residues. Germline lookup yields CDR1 SGHTA and CDR2 FQGNSA. The CDR3: CASSLNLAGGPDTQYF. The CDR3 coding sequence is TGTGCCAGCAGCTTAAACCTGGCGGGAGGGCCAGATACGCAGTATTTT. Based on the CDR3 plus reference TRBV7-2 and TRBJ2-3, the full variable domain is GAGVSQSPSNKVTEKGKDVELRCDPISGHTALYWYRQSLGQGLEFLIYFQGNSAPDKSGLPSDRFSAERTGGSVSTLTIQRTQQEDSAVYLCASSLNLAGGPDTQYFGPGTRLTVL.

The table lists this clonotype with many counts. This chain uses TRBV19 with TRBJ2-7; D might be TRBD1 (5 bases). The CDR3 has 14 residues. Germline V CDR1 and CDR2: LNHDA, SQIVND (reference sequence). Between the trimmed V and J ends, which lost 5 bases and 3 bases, there was a span of 14 bases. DNA for the CDR3: TGTGCCAGTAGTCAGCAGGGTTCGGTCTACGAGCAGTACTTC. It codes for CASSQQGSVYEQYF.